The 9 T cell receptor beta chains below were found in one sample sequenced in a study of cytomegalovirus exposure and HLA in healthy donors. With 60 Vbeta and 13 Jbeta primers, the PCR was carried out. Repertoires were generated with immunoSEQ multiplex PCR, while TCRdb's copy carries only in-frame clones and drops some. The sample records over 110,000 clones, about 76% being singletons. Sequencing was done on a sample of PBMCs. The receptors derive from a female donor in good health and CMV-seronegative.

The V call is TRBV28, the J call TRBJ1-5; D is unclear. The germline V and J ends were trimmed by 7 bases and 0 bases, with 7 bases remaining between them. The germline V gene encodes CDR1 MDHEN and CDR2 SYDVKM. This CDR3 has 13 amino acids. This CDR3 reads CASIQHSNQPQHF. CDR3 coding DNA: TGTGCCAGCATACAGCATAGCAATCAGCCCCAGCATTTT.

This clone has more than one count but fewer than ten. V is TRBV19 and J is TRBJ2-1; D possibly corresponds to TRBD2 (6 bases). Germline V gene sequence: CDR1 LNHDA, CDR2 SQIVND (reference sequence). V was pared by 5 bases and J by 10 bases, with 18 bases between. This CDR3 comprises 14 residues. CDR3 coding DNA: TGTGCCAGTAGTCCCACCAGACTAGTTTACGAGCAGTTCTTC. It specifies CASSPTRLVYEQFF.

The chain carries TRBV7-9 and TRBJ2-7; D gene uncertain. V lost 6 bases and J lost 3, with 12 bases in between. Germline loops: CDR1 SEHNR, CDR2 FQNEAQ (reference sequence). This CDR3 region has 13 residues. The CDR3 spells CASRVVGGYEQYF. CDR3 nucleotide sequence: TGTGCCAGCAGGGTAGTAGGCGGCTACGAGCAGTACTTC.

The gene calls are TRBV10-1 and TRBJ2-4, with 12 bases fitting TRBD2. J lost 8 bases, V lost 0 bases, and 2 bases had no gene match. The CDR3 contains 15 residues. Germline CDR1 and CDR2: WNHNN and SYGVQD (reference sequence). DNA of the CDR3: TGCGCCAGCAGTGAGTCGAGACTAGCGGGAGACATTCAGTACTTC. It is translated as CASSESRLAGDIQYF.

The chain couples TRBV9 to TRBJ2-3; D might be TRBD2 (7 bases). V gave up 3 bases and J gave up 0 bases, with 17 bases separating them. Germline values: CDR1 SGDLS, CDR2 YYNGEE. The CDR3 is 17 amino acids. CDR3 bases: TGTGCCAGCAGCGCCTCAGGCACGGGGGGCAGCACAGATACGCAGTATTTT. Translated, it gives CASSASGTGGSTDTQYF.

The chain carries TRBV10-2 and TRBJ1-1; TRBD1 matches 9 bases. The J segment lost 7 bases and the V segment lost 2 bases, leaving 8 bases of the junction unmatched. Germline V gives CDR1 WSHSY, CDR2 SAAADI. The CDR3 loop spans 15 amino acids. CDR3: CASSEPGQGADEAFF. In nucleotides, the CDR3 is TGCGCCAGCAGTGAGCCGGGACAGGGCGCAGATGAAGCTTTCTTT.

J is TRBJ2-1 and V is TRBV7-7; 7 nucleotides agree with TRBD2. From germline, CDR1 is SSHAT and CDR2 FNYEAQ (reference sequence). CDR3 length: 11 amino acids. As DNA, the CDR3 is TGTGCTACCACCTCGGGGGGTGAGCAGTTCTTC. This encodes CATTSGGEQFF.

This clone was recorded a few times. The chain joins TRBV10-3 to TRBJ1-1; 8 bases fit TRBD1. V shed 4 bases and J 1 base; nucleotides not matched to a gene: 5. Looked up from germline, CDR1 is ENHRY and CDR2 is SYGVKD. The CDR3 runs 15 residues. The CDR3 bases are TGTGCCATCAGTGGCTCCGGGACAGGGAACACTGAAGCTTTCTTT. Its protein is CAISGSGTGNTEAFF.

This clone was detected once. The chain links TRBV7-9 to TRBJ2-3; TRBD1 agrees at 7 bases. The CDR3 is 15 amino acids. CDR1 and CDR2 (germline): SEHNR, FQNEAQ (reference sequence). V shed 2 bases, J shed 4 bases, and the junction held 6 bases outside the gene matches. CDR3 sequence (DNA): TGTGCCAGCAGCTTATCAGGGGGTGGAGCAGATACGCAGTATTTT. This encodes CASSLSGGGADTQYF.